The 5 T cell receptor beta chains listed next were all sequenced from one sample in a study of regulatory T cells in long-lasting Graves disease. Stated time point: newly diagnosed GD, antithyroid drugs for less than 3 months. TCR sequences were obtained from RNA taken from PBMCs. CDR3-region Arm-PCR and iRepertoire HTBI primers produced the TCR beta libraries. Each CDR3 protein gets one entry after TCRdb re-called the multiplex PCR reads with MiXCR. In the table there are 410,000 or so distinct CDR3 sequences, more than 13% of which are singletons. These data were also filed under a second study, of T cells in Graves' hyperthyroidism and ophthalmopathy.

The sequenced sample was peripheral blood mononuclear cells (PBMCs), obtained at new diagnosis, from a patient treated with antithyroid drugs. These receptors all stem from a woman aged 25 to 39 with Graves disease.

This clonotype was counted ten times or more. The J gene is TRBJ2-1, the V gene TRBV3-1; 12 bases agree with TRBD2. Per germline, CDR1 LGHDT and CDR2 YNNKEL (reference sequence). The CDR3 is 16 residues long. Losses at the gene ends were 3 bases for V and 7 bases for J; bases not matched to a gene: 7. The CDR3 region has the DNA TGTGCCAGCAGCCACGCGACTAGCGGGAGTGTAAATGAGCAGTTCTTC. Amino acid sequence: CASSHATSGSVNEQFF.

This clonotype was recorded at least ten times. The rearrangement uses TRBV18 and TRBJ2-5; D gene uncertain. Germline lookup yields CDR1 KGHSH and CDR2 LQKENI. V was clipped by 0 bases and J by 1 base, with 3 bases between them. CDR3 length equals 13 residues. CDR3 coding DNA: TGTGCCAGCTCACCACCGCTCCAAGAGACCCAGTACTTC. Protein product: CASSPPLQETQYF. The full variable domain, with the rest looked up from reference TRBV18 and TRBJ2-5, is NAGVMQNPRHLVRRRGQEARLRCSPMKGHSHVYWYRQLPEEGLKFMVYLQKENIIDESGMPKERFSAEFPKEGPSILRIQQVVRGDSAAYFCASSPPLQETQYFGPGTRLLVL.

The V call is TRBV2, the J call TRBJ2-7; 7 nucleotides agree with TRBD2. CDR1 SNHLY and CDR2 FYNNEI come from the germline V gene. V lost 8 bases to trimming and J lost 3 bases; unmatched junction nucleotides: 7. This CDR3 has 13 amino acids. The CDR3 region is CASLRGLVYEQYF. For the CDR3, the DNA is TGTGCCAGCCTACGTGGACTAGTCTACGAGCAGTACTTC.

This clonotype showed up just a few times. In nucleotides, the CDR3 is TGCAGTGCGTGGACAGGGGACGGCTACACCTTC. Its translation is CSAWTGDGYTF. This chain uses TRBV20-1 with TRBJ1-2; 9 nucleotides match TRBD1. The CDR3 contains 11 residues. V was pared by 6 bases and J by 8 bases, with 4 bases of the junction left unmatched. Germline assignment: CDR1 DFQATT and CDR2 SNEGSKA (reference sequence).

The sample holds many counts of this clonotype. The gene calls are TRBV28 and TRBJ2-3; D may be TRBD1 (5 bases). V was trimmed by 4 bases and J by 2 bases, leaving 19 bases between them. The V gene's germline CDR1 is MDHEN and CDR2 SYDVKM. This CDR3 has 17 residues. CDR3 sequence (DNA): TGTGCCAGCAGTTCTCCATGGACGGACATAATCACAGATACGCAGTATTTT. Protein: CASSSPWTDIITDTQYF.